The 12 T cell receptor beta chains below all came from one sample that was sequenced in a study of T cells in Graves' hyperthyroidism and ophthalmopathy. Researchers amplified the TCR beta CDR3 regions from RNA transcripts. Primed by the HTBI set, a first-round RT-PCR was run on the TCR CDR3. Using its own MiXCR run on the multiplex PCR reads, TCRdb lists one record per CDR3 protein. Found here are 350,000 to 400,000 distinct CDR3 sequences, just under 15% of them singletons; the top ten hold about 31%. Sequenced input: blood. These receptors were collected from a woman in her thirties with Graves' hyperthyroidism.

This clonotype was observed at least ten times. The chain couples TRBV2 to TRBJ1-2; tentative D call: TRBD1 (6 bases). Looked up from germline, CDR1 is SNHLY and CDR2 is FYNNEI. Trimming cost V 6 bases and J 2 bases, with 16 bases left between them. The CDR3 runs to 15 residues. For the CDR3, the DNA is TGTGCCAGCAGCAAGGAGGGGGAGCCCAACTATGGCTACACCTTC. Translating it yields CASSKEGEPNYGYTF.

The table lists this clonotype with many counts. The V gene is TRBV11-2, the J gene TRBJ1-6; D call uncertain. The germline V gene has CDR1 SGHAT and CDR2 FQNNGV. The CDR3 is 14 amino acids. Trimming removed 5 bases at V and 7 bases at J, with 12 bases between. CDR3 region: CASSRPWENSPLHF. The CDR3 region has the DNA TGTGCCAGCAGCCGGCCGTGGGAGAATTCACCCCTCCACTTT.

This clonotype has ten or more counts. The chain is built from TRBV7-2 and TRBJ2-1; 7 positions match TRBD2. CDR1 and CDR2 (germline): SGHTA, FQGNSA. The CDR3 covers 14 residues. The V segment lost 7 bases and the J segment 6 bases; nucleotides outside the gene matches: 9. The CDR3: CASMRREWGNEQFF. CDR3 sequence (DNA): TGTGCCAGCATGAGGCGGGAGTGGGGCAATGAGCAGTTCTTC.

This clonotype has a count of ten or more. The rearrangement uses TRBV5-1 and TRBJ1-1; D is ambiguous. Germline values: CDR1 SGHRS, CDR2 YFSETQ. The ends were cut back, 0 bases at V and 4 bases at J, with 13 bases in the middle. The CDR3 length is 15 residues. CDR3 DNA: TGCGCCAGCAGCTTGGGGGCTGGGTTGAGCACTGAAGCTTTCTTT. Amino acid sequence: CASSLGAGLSTEAFF.

This clonotype has a handful of counts. The chain carries TRBV7-2 and TRBJ1-4; tentative D call: TRBD1 (6 bases). Trimming removed 2 bases from V and 5 bases from J, with 15 bases in between. This CDR3 has 16 amino acids. Germline assignment: CDR1 SGHTA and CDR2 FQGNSA. CDR3 loop: CASSLQGTGTNEKLFF. CDR3 in DNA: TGTGCCAGCAGCTTACAGGGCACAGGGACAAATGAAAAACTGTTTTTT.

In its sample, this clonotype was seen many times. The J gene is TRBJ2-2, the V gene TRBV30, with D unclear. This CDR3 has 14 amino acids. Trimming took 0 bases from V and 4 from J, leaving 9 bases between them. Germline lookup yields CDR1 GTSNPN and CDR2 SVGIG (reference sequence). The CDR3 loop reads CAWSVLQSTGELFF. The CDR3 DNA sequence: TGTGCCTGGAGTGTGCTACAGTCCACCGGGGAGCTGTTTTTT. Filled out from reference TRBV30 and TRBJ2-2, the complete variable domain reads SQTIHQWPATLVQPVGSPLSLECTVEGTSNPNLYWYRQAAGRGLQLLFYSVGIGQISSEVPQNLSASRPQDRQFILSSKKLLLSDSGFYLCAWSVLQSTGELFFGEGSRLTVL.

A remark on this clonotype: This clone may be a read error of a much larger clone one base away. The chain has TRBV11-2 and TRBJ2-1, with 7 bases identical to TRBD2. CDR1 and CDR2 (germline): SGHAT, FQNNGV. CDR3 size: 16 residues. Germline trimming cut 6 bases from V and 0 bases from J; bases unmatched to any gene: 8. The CDR3 DNA reads as TGTGCCAGCAGAAAACCAGCGGGAAGCTCCTACAATGAGCAGTTCTTC. Encoded protein: CASRKPAGSSYNEQFF.

V and J are TRBV28 and TRBJ1-2; 12 bases agree with TRBD1. From germline, CDR1 is MDHEN and CDR2 SYDVKM. V was pared by 5 bases and J by 8 bases, with 12 bases of the junction left unmatched. The CDR3 runs 16 residues. CDR3 in amino acids: CASSISGTGGVGGYTF. The CDR3 DNA follows: TGTGCCAGCAGTATCTCCGGGACAGGGGGCGTGGGGGGCTACACCTTC.

The chain employs TRBV7-9 and TRBJ1-1, with D perhaps matching TRBD1 (5 bases). The length of the CDR3 is 16 residues. Trimming left V 7 bases short and J 1 base short, with 19 bases between. Germline V gene sequence: CDR1 SEHNR, CDR2 FQNEAQ (reference sequence). The CDR3 here is CASTQDLRNPNTEAFF. The CDR3 region has the DNA TGTGCCAGCACACAGGACTTGAGGAACCCGAACACTGAAGCTTTCTTT. Drawing the rest from reference TRBV7-9 and TRBJ1-1, the complete variable domain is DTGVSQNPRHKITKRGQNVTFRCDPISEHNRLYWYRQTLGQGPEFLTYFQNEAQLEKSRLLSDRFSAERPKGSFSTLEIQRTEQGDSAMYLCASTQDLRNPNTEAFFGQGTRLTVV.

This clonotype was seen ten or more times. V is TRBV11-2 and J is TRBJ1-5; no reliable D call. The V gene lost 3 bases and the J gene lost 4 bases, with 10 bases spanning the gap. CDR1 is SGHAT and CDR2 is FQNNGV in the germline V gene. This CDR3 spans 14 amino acids. CDR3 coding DNA: TGTGCCAGCAGCTTTTCTTTCGGGAATCAGCCCCAGCATTTT. This encodes CASSFSFGNQPQHF.

This chain uses TRBV3-1 with TRBJ2-3, with TRBD2 as a possible D gene (5 bases). The CDR3 contains 15 residues. The germline CDR1 and CDR2 sequences are LGHDT and YNNKEL (reference sequence). The V end lost 7 bases, the J end lost 0 bases, and 14 bases lay between the germline ends. CDR3 bases: TGTGCCAGCACCCGGAGCGGTGCTAGCACAGATACGCAGTATTTT. Its protein is CASTRSGASTDTQYF.

This clonotype was seen many times. The chain uses TRBV6-5 and TRBJ2-3, with D unclear. This CDR3 is 14 amino acids long. V was pared by 2 bases and J by 0 bases, with 6 bases between. Germline CDR1 reads MNHEY; CDR2 reads SVGAGI. CDR3 in DNA: TGTGCCAGCAGTTACCATCTTAGCACAGATACGCAGTATTTT. Translation gives CASSYHLSTDTQYF.